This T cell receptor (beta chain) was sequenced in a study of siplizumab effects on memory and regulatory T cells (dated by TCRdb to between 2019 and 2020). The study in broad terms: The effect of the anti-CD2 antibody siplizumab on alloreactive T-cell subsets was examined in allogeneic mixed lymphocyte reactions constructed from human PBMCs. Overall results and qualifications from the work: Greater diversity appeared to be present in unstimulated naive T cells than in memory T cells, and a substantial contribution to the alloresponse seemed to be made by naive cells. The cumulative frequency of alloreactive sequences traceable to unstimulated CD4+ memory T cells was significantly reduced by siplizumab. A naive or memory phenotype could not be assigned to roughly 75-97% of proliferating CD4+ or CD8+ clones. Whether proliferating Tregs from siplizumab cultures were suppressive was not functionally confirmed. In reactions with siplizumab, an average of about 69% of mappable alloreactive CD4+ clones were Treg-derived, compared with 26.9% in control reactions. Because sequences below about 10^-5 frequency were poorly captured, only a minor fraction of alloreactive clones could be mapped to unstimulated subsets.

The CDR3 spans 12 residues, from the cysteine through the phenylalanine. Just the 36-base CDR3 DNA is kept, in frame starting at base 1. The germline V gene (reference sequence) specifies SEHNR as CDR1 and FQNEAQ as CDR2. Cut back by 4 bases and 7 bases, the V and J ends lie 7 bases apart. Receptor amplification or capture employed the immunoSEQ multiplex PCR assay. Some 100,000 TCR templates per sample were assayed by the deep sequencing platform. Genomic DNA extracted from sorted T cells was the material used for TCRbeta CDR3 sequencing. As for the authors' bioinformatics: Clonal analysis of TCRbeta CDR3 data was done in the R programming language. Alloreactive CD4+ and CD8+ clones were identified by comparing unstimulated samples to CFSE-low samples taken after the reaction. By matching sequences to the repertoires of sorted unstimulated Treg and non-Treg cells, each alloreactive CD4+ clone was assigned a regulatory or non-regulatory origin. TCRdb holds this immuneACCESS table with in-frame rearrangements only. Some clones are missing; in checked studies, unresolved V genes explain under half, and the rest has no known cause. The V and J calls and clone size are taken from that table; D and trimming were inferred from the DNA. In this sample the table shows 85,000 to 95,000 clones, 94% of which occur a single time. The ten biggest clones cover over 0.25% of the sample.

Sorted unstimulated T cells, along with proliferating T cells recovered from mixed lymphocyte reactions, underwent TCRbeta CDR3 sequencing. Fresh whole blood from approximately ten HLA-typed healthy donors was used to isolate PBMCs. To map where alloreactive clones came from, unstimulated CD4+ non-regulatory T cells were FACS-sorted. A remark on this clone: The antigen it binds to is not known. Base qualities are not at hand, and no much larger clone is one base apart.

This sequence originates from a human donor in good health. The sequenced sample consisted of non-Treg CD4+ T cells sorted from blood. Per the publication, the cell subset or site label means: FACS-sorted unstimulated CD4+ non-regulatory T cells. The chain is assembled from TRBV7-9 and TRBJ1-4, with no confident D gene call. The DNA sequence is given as TGTGCCAGCAGCTCGAAGGCTGAAAAACTGTTTTTT. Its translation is CASSSKAEKLFF.